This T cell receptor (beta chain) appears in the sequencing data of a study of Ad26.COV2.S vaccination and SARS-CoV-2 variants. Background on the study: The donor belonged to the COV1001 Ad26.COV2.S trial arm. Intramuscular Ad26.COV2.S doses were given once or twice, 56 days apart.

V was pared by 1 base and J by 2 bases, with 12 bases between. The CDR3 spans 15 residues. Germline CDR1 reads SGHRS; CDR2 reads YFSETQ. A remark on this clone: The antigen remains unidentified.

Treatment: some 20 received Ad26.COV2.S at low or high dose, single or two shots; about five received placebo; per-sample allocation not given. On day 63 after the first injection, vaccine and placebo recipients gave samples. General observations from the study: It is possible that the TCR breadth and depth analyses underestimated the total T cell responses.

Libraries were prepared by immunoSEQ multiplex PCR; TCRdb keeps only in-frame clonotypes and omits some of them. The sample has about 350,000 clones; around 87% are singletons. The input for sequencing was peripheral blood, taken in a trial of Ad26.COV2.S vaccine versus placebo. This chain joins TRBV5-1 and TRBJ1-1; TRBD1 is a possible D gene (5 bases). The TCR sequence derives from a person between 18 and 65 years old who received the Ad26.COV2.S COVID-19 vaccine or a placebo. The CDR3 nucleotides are TGCGCCAGCAGCTTGTTAGGGGCGGAAAACACTGAAGCTTTCTTT. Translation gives CASSLLGAENTEAFF.